This TCR beta chain originates from a study of shared clonotypes between healthy human individuals (dated by TCRdb to about 2020). Broadly, across the study: Three men and a couple of women, aged 18 to 49 years, made up the cohort. Different laboratories and diverse techniques were used to prepare libraries and sequence TCR repertoires, to increase sequencing depth and limit assay-specific biases. Leukapheresis yielded between about 0.9 and 10 billion PBMCs per donor. For each donor, three plates each were used for CD4 naive and CD4 memory, two plates were used for CD8 naive, and one plate was used for CD8 memory. Blood TCR repertoires of roughly 5 healthy adults were deeply sequenced to estimate repertoire size and the extent of clonotype sharing between individuals. What the research found in general, with its limitations: When a handful of donors were compared, the shared fraction of clonotypes was roughly 4.8% for naive CD4, around 4% for naive CD8, roughly 2.5% for memory CD4, and roughly 0.4% for memory CD8. Clonotypes shared by all four sorted-subset donors showed higher generation probabilities than non-shared clonotypes. Pairwise subsampling indicated that sequencing depth was expected to affect the degree of clonotype sharing among donors. Naive subsets generally had larger estimated clonotype richness than memory subsets. Even with the large sequencing depth, rarefaction of the sorted-subset datasets indicated that sequencing was incomplete. Because the study included a small number of donors, the genetic and exposure-history diversity represented was limited. Sampling was restricted to blood, and TCR repertoires in tissues likely differ from the TCR repertoires found in blood.

The CDR3 starts with the cysteine, ends with the phenylalanine, and has 16 residues. The entry retains the CDR3 DNA only, 48 bases that are in frame from base 1. Sequences SGHVS (CDR1) and FQNEAQ (CDR2) are obtained from the germline V gene. V trim: 5 bases; J trim: 3 bases; unmatched bases: 12. In regard to this clone: The antigen it binds to is not known. No qualities accompany the bases; no much larger clone lies one base away.

CD8 naive samples were CD45RO-negative cells positively selected for CCR7, giving a CD45RA+CCR7+ population that excluded TemRA cells. Donors were healthy HIV-negative adults with no recently reported acute infections or vaccinations. Only Caucasian adults living in Nashville, Tennessee, USA were represented among the donors. Blood was collected by leukapheresis, and PBMCs were isolated by Ficoll-Histopaque density gradient centrifugation and then cryopreserved in liquid nitrogen vapor phase. Purity and quantity of every magnetically sorted T cell population were checked by analytical flow cytometry. From each sorted fraction, genomic DNA was isolated and quantified by UV absorbance on a Nanodrop 2000c. Using the deep immunoSEQ assay, multiplex PCR amplified TCR CDR3 regions from genomic DNA. Genomic DNA extracted from each cell subset was distributed evenly over all wells of several immunoSEQ 96-well plates, and each plate served as one replicate. For sorted subsets, roughly 0.2 ug genomic DNA, equal to 30,000 or so T cell genomes, was loaded into each replicate PCR. Purified libraries were measured with a Qubit 3.0 fluorometer, size-checked on a Bioanalyzer 2100, and measured again with the KAPA Library Quantification kit. Every immunoSEQ 96-well plate was sequenced on a separate single-read 150-cycle Illumina NextSeq 550 flow cell. Concerning the study's data processing: Because the immunoSEQ output included only junctional sequences and no quality scores, the filtering could not be the same as the filtering used for full-length reads. Sequences were annotated with PyIR, a Python wrapper for IgBLAST v1.9, using IMGT germline references to assign V/J genes and CDR3. Reads with weak V/J assignments (E-value above 1e-6), missing CDR3, stop codons, out-of-frame junctions, or ambiguous translated residues were removed. V3J clonotypes were defined as sequences sharing the same inferred V gene, J gene, and CDR3 amino acid sequence. To compute the percentage overlap between repertoires, the number of shared unique clonotypes was divided by the size of the smaller repertoire. Repertoire richness was assessed with RTK rarefaction, the Chao1 estimator, and Recon v2.1 estimates of unobserved clonotypes. For all TCRbeta clonotypes obtained by the gDNA method from a few donors, generation probabilities were computed with OLGA. The table comes from immuneACCESS by way of TCRdb, which keeps in-frame sequences with V and J called. Part of the clones is missing from these tables; in studies checked, under half for an unresolved V gene and the rest for unknown reasons. V and J calls and clone size are copied from that table; D and trimming were computed from the DNA. This sample holds roughly 850,000 clones; approximately 96% were observed only once. Under 0.3% of the sample rests with the top ten.

Rearrangement joined TRBV7-8 to TRBJ2-7, with 8 junctional bases fitting TRBD1. The sample comprised naive CD8+ T cells sorted from blood. The sample's cell subset or site, from its label and the paper: CD45RA+CCR7+. The TCR sequence derives from a man aged 30-40 years in good health. The CDR3 protein is CASSPSLGTGIYEQYF. The DNA sequence is TGTGCCAGCAGCCCGAGCTTAGGGACAGGCATCTACGAGCAGTACTTC.